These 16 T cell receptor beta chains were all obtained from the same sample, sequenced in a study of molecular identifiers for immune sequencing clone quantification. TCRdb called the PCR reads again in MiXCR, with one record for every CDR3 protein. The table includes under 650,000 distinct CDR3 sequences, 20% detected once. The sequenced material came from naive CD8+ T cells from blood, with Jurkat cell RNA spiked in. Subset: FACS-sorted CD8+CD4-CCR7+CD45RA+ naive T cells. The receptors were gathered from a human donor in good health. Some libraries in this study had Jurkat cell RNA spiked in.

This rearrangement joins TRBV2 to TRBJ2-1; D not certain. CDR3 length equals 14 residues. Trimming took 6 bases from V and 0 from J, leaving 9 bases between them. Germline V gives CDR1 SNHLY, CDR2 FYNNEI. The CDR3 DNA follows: TGTGCCAGCAGCCCCGTTGTCTCCTACAATGAGCAGTTCTTC. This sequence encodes CASSPVVSYNEQFF.

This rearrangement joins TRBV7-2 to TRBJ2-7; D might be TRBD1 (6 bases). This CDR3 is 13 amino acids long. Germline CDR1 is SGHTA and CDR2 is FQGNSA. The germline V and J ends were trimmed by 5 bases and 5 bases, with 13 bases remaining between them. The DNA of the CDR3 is TGTGCCAGCAGCAATACAGGGTACCACGAGCAGTACTTC. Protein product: CASSNTGYHEQYF.

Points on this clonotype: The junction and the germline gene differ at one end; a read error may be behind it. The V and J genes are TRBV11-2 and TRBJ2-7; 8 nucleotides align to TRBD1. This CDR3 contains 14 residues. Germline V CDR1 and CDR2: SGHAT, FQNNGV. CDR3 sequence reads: CASSQGAGSYEQCF. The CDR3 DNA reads TGTGCCAGCAGCCAGGGGGCTGGGTCCTACGAGCAGTGCTTC.

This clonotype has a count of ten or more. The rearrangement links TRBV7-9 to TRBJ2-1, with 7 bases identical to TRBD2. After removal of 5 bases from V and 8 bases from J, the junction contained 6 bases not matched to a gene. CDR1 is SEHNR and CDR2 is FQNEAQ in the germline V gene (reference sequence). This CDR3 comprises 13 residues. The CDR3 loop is CASSPPGGYEQFF. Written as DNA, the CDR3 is TGTGCCAGCAGCCCCCCCGGGGGGTATGAGCAGTTCTTC.

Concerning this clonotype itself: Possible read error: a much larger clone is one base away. CDR3 region: CASSPPLRTDAQYF. The CDR3 DNA reads TGTGCCAGCAGCCCGCCTTTGCGCACAGATGCGCAGTATTTT. This sequence joins TRBV7-9 and TRBJ2-3, with unresolved D. This CDR3 spans 14 amino acids. Germline CDR1 is SEHNR and CDR2 is FQNEAQ (reference sequence).

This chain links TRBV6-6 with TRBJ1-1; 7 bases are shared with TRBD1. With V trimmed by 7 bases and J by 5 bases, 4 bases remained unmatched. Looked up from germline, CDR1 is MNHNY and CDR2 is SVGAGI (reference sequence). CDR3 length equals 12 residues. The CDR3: CASTPGGTEAFF. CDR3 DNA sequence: TGTGCCAGCACCCCAGGGGGGACTGAAGCTTTCTTT.

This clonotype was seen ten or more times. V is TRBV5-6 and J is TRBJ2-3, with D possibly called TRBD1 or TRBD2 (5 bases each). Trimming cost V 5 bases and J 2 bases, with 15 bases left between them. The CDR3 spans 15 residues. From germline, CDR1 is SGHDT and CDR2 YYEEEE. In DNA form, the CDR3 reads TGTGCCAGCAGGCAGCCGGGACGGATCACAGATACGCAGTATTTT. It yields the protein CASRQPGRITDTQYF.

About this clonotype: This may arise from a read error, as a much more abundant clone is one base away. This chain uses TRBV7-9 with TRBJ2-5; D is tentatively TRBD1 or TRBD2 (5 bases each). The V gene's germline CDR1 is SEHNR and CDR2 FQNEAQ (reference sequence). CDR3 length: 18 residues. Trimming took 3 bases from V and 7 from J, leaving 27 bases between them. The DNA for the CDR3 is TGTGCCAGCAGCTTGCGGCCAACCGGGATAGGGGTTCAGGTGACCCAGTACTTC. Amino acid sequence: CASSLRPTGIGVQVTQYF.

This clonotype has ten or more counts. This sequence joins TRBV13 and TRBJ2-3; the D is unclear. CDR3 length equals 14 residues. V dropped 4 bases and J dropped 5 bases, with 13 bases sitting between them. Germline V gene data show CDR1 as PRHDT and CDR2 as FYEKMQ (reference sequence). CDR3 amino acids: CASSWKDGGDTQYF. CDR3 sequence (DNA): TGTGCCAGCAGCTGGAAAGACGGTGGAGATACGCAGTATTTT.

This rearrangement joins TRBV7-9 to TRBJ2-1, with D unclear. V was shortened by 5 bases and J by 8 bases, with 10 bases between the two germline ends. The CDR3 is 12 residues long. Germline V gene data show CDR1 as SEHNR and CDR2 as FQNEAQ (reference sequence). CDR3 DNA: TGTGCCAGCAGCCCCCCTTATTATGAGCAGTTCTTC. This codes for CASSPPYYEQFF.

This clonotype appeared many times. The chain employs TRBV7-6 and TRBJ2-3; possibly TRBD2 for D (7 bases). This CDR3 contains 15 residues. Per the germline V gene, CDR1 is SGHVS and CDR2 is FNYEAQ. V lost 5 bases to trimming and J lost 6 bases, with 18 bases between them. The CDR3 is CASSPLSGGADTQYF. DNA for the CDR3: TGTGCCAGCAGCCCCTTGTCGGGGGGCGCGGATACGCAGTATTTT.

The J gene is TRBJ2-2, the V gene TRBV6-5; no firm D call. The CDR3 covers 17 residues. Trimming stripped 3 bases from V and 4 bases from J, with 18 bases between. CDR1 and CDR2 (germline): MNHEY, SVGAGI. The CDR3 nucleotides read TGTGCCAGCAGTTATTCACTATTGAGCCTTATCACCGGGGAGCTGTTTTTT. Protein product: CASSYSLLSLITGELFF.

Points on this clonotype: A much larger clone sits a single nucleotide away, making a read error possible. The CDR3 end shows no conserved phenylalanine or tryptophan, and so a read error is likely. CDR3 nucleotide sequence: TGCAGTGCTAGAGATGAAGAGGGGCAATCCTACGAGCAGTACTCC. Translation gives CSARDEEGQSYEQYS. The J gene is TRBJ2-7, the V gene TRBV20-1, with D tentatively TRBD1 or TRBD2 (5 bases each). V was trimmed by 0 bases and J by 1 base, leaving 13 bases between them. Germline V gene lookup returns CDR1 DFQATT and CDR2 SNEGSKA (reference sequence). The CDR3 consists of 15 residues.

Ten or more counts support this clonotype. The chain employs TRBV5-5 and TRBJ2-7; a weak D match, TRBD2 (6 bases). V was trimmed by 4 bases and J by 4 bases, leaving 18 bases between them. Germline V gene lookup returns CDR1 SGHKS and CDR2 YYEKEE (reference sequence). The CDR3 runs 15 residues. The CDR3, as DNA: TGTGCCAGCAGCCAACCCGAGGAGGGAGCGTACGAGCAGTACTTC. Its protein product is CASSQPEEGAYEQYF.

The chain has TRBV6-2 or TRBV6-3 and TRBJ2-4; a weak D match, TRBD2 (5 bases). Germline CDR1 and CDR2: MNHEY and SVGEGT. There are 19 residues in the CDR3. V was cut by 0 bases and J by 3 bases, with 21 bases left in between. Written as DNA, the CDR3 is TGTGCCAGCAGTTACTCATCTTCCGCTAGCCTTACGGGCAAAAACATTCAGTACTTC. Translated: CASSYSSSASLTGKNIQYF.

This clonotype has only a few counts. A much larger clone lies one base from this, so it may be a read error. CDR3 in DNA: TGTGCCATCAGTGTGTCTGGCTACGAGCAGTACTTC. Translating it yields CAISVSGYEQYF. The rearrangement uses TRBV10-3 and TRBJ2-7, with D unclear. V dropped 4 bases and J dropped 3 bases, with 7 bases sitting between them. The CDR3 totals 12 residues. Germline V lookup: CDR1 ENHRY, CDR2 SYGVKD.